Shown below are 26 T cell receptor beta chains from a single sample sequenced in a study of molecular identifiers for immune sequencing clone quantification. TCRdb re-called the PCR reads through MiXCR, storing one row per CDR3 protein. This table holds about 320,000 distinct CDR3 sequences, 20% to 25% found once. Sequenced sample: naive CD8+ T cells from blood, with Jurkat cell RNA spiked in. The subset: FACS-sorted CD8+CD4-CCR7+CD45RA+ naive T cells. Receptors originate from a human donor in good health. Some libraries in this study had Jurkat cell RNA spiked in.

A remark on this clonotype: Its ends do not fully match the called genes, so a read error is possible. V gene TRBV9 combines with J gene TRBJ2-7; D might be TRBD1 (6 bases). The CDR3 loop spans 14 amino acids. CDR1 is SGDLS, CDR2 YYNGEE, per germline. The CDR3, as DNA: TGTGCCAGCAGCCACCGGGACAAAGCCTACGAGCGGTACTTC. This encodes CASSHRDKAYERYF. Together with reference TRBV9 and TRBJ2-7, the CDR3 gives the full variable domain: DSGVTQTPKHLITATGQRVTLRCSPRSGDLSVYWYQQSLDQGLQFLIQYYNGEERAKGNILERFSAQQFPDLHSELNLSSLELGDSALYFCASSHRDKAYERYFGPGTRLTVT.

The table lists this clonotype with many counts. CDR3 bases: TGCAGTGCTAGTGAGACAGTGTACCTCTACGAGCAGTACTTC. This codes for CSASETVYLYEQYF. The rearrangement links TRBV20-1 to TRBJ2-7; D possibly corresponds to TRBD1 (5 bases). The V end lost 3 bases, the J end lost 3 bases, and 15 bases lay between the germline ends. The CDR3 consists of 14 residues. Germline V gene data show CDR1 as DFQATT and CDR2 as SNEGSKA (reference sequence).

This clonotype was seen at least ten times. This chain links TRBV29-1 with TRBJ2-4; D might be TRBD2 (5 bases). V was cut by 7 bases and J by 7 bases, with 20 bases left in between. CDR3 length: 14 amino acids. Germline CDR1 SQVTM, CDR2 ANQGSEA. The CDR3 sequence: CSARDRLSGNIQYF. The CDR3 DNA reads as TGCAGCGCTAGAGACCGACTATCCGGTAACATTCAGTACTTC.

The table lists this clonotype with many counts. The chain joins TRBV29-1 to TRBJ1-1; TRBD1 is a possible D gene (5 bases). V shed 6 bases and J shed 4 bases, with 15 bases lying between them. This CDR3 comprises 13 residues. The V gene's germline CDR1 is SQVTM and CDR2 ANQGSEA. The CDR3, as DNA: TGCAGCGTGCTGTGGGGACCGGGCACTGAAGCTTTCTTT. Its translation: CSVLWGPGTEAFF.

In this sample, this clonotype turned up many times. The rearrangement links TRBV20-1 to TRBJ2-7; 11 bases agree with TRBD1. J lost 3 bases, V lost 4 bases, and 8 bases had no gene match. The CDR3 is 15 amino acids. Germline values: CDR1 DFQATT, CDR2 SNEGSKA (reference sequence). Here the CDR3 DNA reads TGCAGTGCTAACCCCAGCGGGACAGGGGGCTACGAGCAGTACTTC. The encoded protein is CSANPSGTGGYEQYF.

This clonotype was counted many times. The rearrangement uses TRBV7-2 and TRBJ1-1, with 7 nucleotides matching TRBD1. V lost 1 base to trimming and J lost 5 bases; unmatched junction nucleotides: 7. The CDR3 contains 15 residues. Germline values: CDR1 SGHTA, CDR2 FQGNSA. CDR3 amino acids: CASSLVDRVGTEAFF. DNA of the CDR3: TGTGCCAGCAGCTTAGTAGACAGGGTCGGGACTGAAGCTTTCTTT.

In its sample, this clonotype was seen many times. V gene TRBV7-6 combines with J gene TRBJ2-1, with 9 nucleotides matching TRBD1. The CDR3 is 16 residues long. After removal of 5 bases from V and 6 bases from J, the junction contained 11 bases not matched to a gene. Germline V gene lookup returns CDR1 SGHVS and CDR2 FNYEAQ. CDR3 DNA: TGTGCCAGCAGCACCCCGACGGACAGGGGAATCAATGAGCAGTTCTTC. Protein product: CASSTPTDRGINEQFF.

This clonotype was counted ten times or more. The chain joins TRBV5-6 to TRBJ2-7; D is undetermined. V lost 2 bases, J lost 5 bases, and 14 bases lay in between. CDR1 and CDR2 from the germline V gene are SGHDT and YYEEEE. The CDR3 has 14 residues. The CDR3 protein is CASSLPAQRHEQYF. The CDR3 bases are TGTGCCAGCAGCTTACCCGCTCAGAGGCACGAGCAGTACTTC.

Worth noting for this clonotype: A much larger clone differs by one base, so this may be a read error. The chain couples TRBV30 to TRBJ2-3; D not resolved. V lost 4 bases and J 3 bases, leaving 5 bases between the germline ends. Germline V lookup: CDR1 GTSNPN, CDR2 SVGIG (reference sequence). CDR3 length: 11 amino acids. CDR3 in amino acids: CAWTSTDTQYF. The DNA of the CDR3 is TGTGCCTGGACTTCTACAGATACGCAGTATTTT. The full variable domain, completed using reference TRBV30 and TRBJ2-3, is SQTIHQWPATLVQPVGSPLSLECTVEGTSNPNLYWYRQAAGRGLQLLFYSVGIGQISSEVPQNLSASRPQDRQFILSSKKLLLSDSGFYLCAWTSTDTQYFGPGTRLTVL.

This clonotype was counted between two and nine times. The chain links TRBV12-3 or TRBV12-4 to TRBJ2-5, with 11 nucleotides matching TRBD2. The CDR3 sequence is 17 residues long. J was trimmed by 4 bases and V by 6 bases; bases with no gene match: 13. CDR3 sequence: CASRFGLAGGRSETQYF. The CDR3 bases are TGTGCCAGCAGATTTGGGCTAGCGGGGGGCCGATCAGAGACCCAGTACTTC.

This clonotype was detected many times. The J gene is TRBJ2-3, the V gene TRBV7-9; the D gene is possibly TRBD1 (6 bases). Germline CDR1 is SEHNR and CDR2 is FQNEAQ (reference sequence). This CDR3 has 14 amino acids. V dropped 4 bases and J dropped 2 bases, with 10 bases sitting between them. The CDR3 DNA reads as TGTGCCAGCAGCTCCAGGACAGTCACAGATACGCAGTATTTT. Its protein is CASSSRTVTDTQYF.

This rearrangement joins TRBV28 to TRBJ1-2; 7 bases fit TRBD1. V was pared by 6 bases and J by 1 base, with 11 bases of the junction left unmatched. The CDR3 is 16 residues long. Germline V lookup: CDR1 MDHEN, CDR2 SYDVKM. The DNA of the CDR3 is TGTGCCAGCAGAATGGACAGGACTCTAAGTAACTATGGCTACACCTTC. This codes for CASRMDRTLSNYGYTF.

In this sample, this clonotype turned up many times. The rearrangement joins TRBV2 to TRBJ1-1; D unclear. V was cut by 9 bases and J by 3 bases, with 11 bases left in between. Germline assignment: CDR1 SNHLY and CDR2 FYNNEI. This CDR3 spans 12 amino acids. CDR3 coding DNA: TGTGCCAGATCCCGCGGGGACACTGAAGCTTTCTTT. Encoded protein: CARSRGDTEAFF.

The chain couples TRBV4-1 to TRBJ2-7; 9 bases line up with TRBD2. The CDR3 loop spans 16 amino acids. V gave up 2 bases and J gave up 1 base; unmatched junction bases: 6. Looked up from germline, CDR1 is MGHRA and CDR2 is YSYEKL. In DNA form, the CDR3 reads TGCGCCAGCAGCCAATCTAGCGGGATGGGTTCCTACGAGCAGTACTTC. This encodes CASSQSSGMGSYEQYF.

This clonotype was seen more than once but under ten times. V and J are TRBV2 and TRBJ1-4; no reliable D call. Germline values: CDR1 SNHLY, CDR2 FYNNEI. The CDR3 totals 15 residues. Deletions cut 1 base from V and 7 bases from J, with 13 bases between. Here the CDR3 DNA reads TGTGCCAGCAGTGAAGGAAGGGCAATGAGTGAAAAACTGTTTTTT. Its translation is CASSEGRAMSEKLFF.

This clonotype has a count of ten or more. The rearrangement uses TRBV27 and TRBJ2-7; D gene uncertain. The germline gives CDR1 MNHEY, CDR2 SMNVEV (reference sequence). CDR3 length: 13 amino acids. Trimming shortened V by 6 bases and J by 3 bases, and 12 bases separated the two germline ends. CDR3 residues: CASSSSRSYEQYF. The CDR3, as DNA: TGTGCCAGCAGCTCCAGCCGAAGCTACGAGCAGTACTTC.

Comments on this clonotype: One end of the junction fails to match germline, which may point to a read error. The rearrangement uses TRBV4-1 and TRBJ2-1; possibly TRBD1 for D (6 bases). The CDR3 spans 16 residues. Germline V gene sequence: CDR1 MGHRA, CDR2 YSYEKL. CDR3 bases: TGCACCAGCAGCCAAGTCGCCTTCGTCAGGGGAGTCAGGCAGTTCTTC. Translated, it gives CTSSQVAFVRGVRQFF.

This clonotype was detected ten times or more. The V gene is TRBV12-3 or TRBV12-4, the J gene TRBJ2-3; TRBD1 or TRBD2 may be the D gene (6 bases each). This CDR3 spans 15 amino acids. Deletions cut 2 bases from V and 4 bases from J, with 13 bases between. The CDR3 DNA reads as TGTGCCAGCAGTTTAACTGGGGGGCGCGCAGATACGCAGTATTTT. Translated: CASSLTGGRADTQYF.

Concerning this clonotype: Possible read error: a much larger clone is one base away. The chain employs TRBV4-3 and TRBJ2-1; 8 nucleotides agree with TRBD2. The CDR3 totals 16 residues. The trim removed 4 bases at V and 0 bases at J, leaving 5 bases unmatched. Per germline, CDR1 LGHNA and CDR2 YSLEER. The CDR3 spells CASSRDTSGSYNEQFF. Written as DNA, the CDR3 is TGCGCCAGCAGCCGAGATACTAGCGGCTCCTACAATGAGCAGTTCTTC.

This clonotype was counted at least ten times. The chain combines TRBV11-2 with TRBJ1-2; D is unresolved. Trimming removed 5 bases from V and 13 bases from J, with 8 bases in between. The CDR3 loop spans 9 amino acids. Germline V gives CDR1 SGHAT, CDR2 FQNNGV. For the CDR3, the DNA is TGTGCCAGCAGCCCCCCGCTCACCTTC. Its translation: CASSPPLTF.

This clonotype showed up many times. The chain uses TRBV11-2 and TRBJ1-1; 9 bases line up with TRBD1. Trimming cost V 5 bases and J 0 bases; bases outside gene matches: 7. The CDR3 loop spans 16 amino acids. CDR1 and CDR2 (germline): SGHAT, FQNNGV. CDR3 protein: CASSPRTGDLNTEAFF. CDR3 DNA sequence: TGTGCCAGCAGCCCACGGACAGGGGACTTGAACACTGAAGCTTTCTTT.

This clonotype was counted once. This may be a read error, as it is one base from a much larger clone. J is TRBJ1-5 and V is TRBV11-2; possible D gene TRBD1, 5 bases. Looked up from germline, CDR1 is SGHAT and CDR2 is FQNNGV. The CDR3 is 15 residues long. CDR3 residues: CANSLTGPGDQPQHF. The CDR3, as DNA: TGTGCCAACAGCTTAACGGGGCCCGGTGATCAGCCCCAGCATTTT.

V usage is TRBV11-1 and J usage is TRBJ2-7; possible D gene TRBD1, 6 bases. Trimming left V 5 bases short and J 3 bases short, with 14 bases between. The V gene's germline CDR1 is SGHAT and CDR2 FQDESV (reference sequence). The CDR3 sequence is 14 residues long. CDR3 sequence (DNA): TGTGCCAGCAGCATGCCGGGACAATACTACGAGCAGTACTTC. It translates to CASSMPGQYYEQYF.

Worth noting for this clonotype: The junction departs from the called germline gene at one end, perhaps through a read error. This chain links TRBV11-2 with TRBJ2-1; D ambiguous. The CDR3 contains 13 residues. The germline gives CDR1 SGHAT, CDR2 FQNNGV. CDR3 coding DNA: TGTGTCAGCAGCTTAGGTCCGGCCTGGACGAGGATCTTC. The encoded protein is CVSSLGPAWTRIF.

This clonotype was seen repeatedly, ten times or more. The gene calls are TRBV12-3 or TRBV12-4 and TRBJ2-5, with D possibly TRBD2 on 7 matching bases. V was pared by 3 bases and J by 2 bases, with 10 bases between. The CDR3 contains 14 residues. CDR3 DNA sequence: TGTGCCAGCAGTTTGGGAGGGGGACAAGAGACCCAGTACTTC. It specifies CASSLGGGQETQYF.

There are a few counts of this clonotype. This rearrangement joins TRBV30 to TRBJ2-7, with 9 bases aligning to TRBD1. The CDR3 runs 13 residues. Germline V lookup: CDR1 GTSNPN, CDR2 SVGIG (reference sequence). V shed 5 bases and J 4 bases; nucleotides not matched to a gene: 6. The CDR3 protein is CAWGQGISYEQYF. The DNA for the CDR3 is TGTGCCTGGGGACAGGGGATCTCGTACGAGCAGTACTTC.